A selection of T cell receptor beta chains follows, all from one sample in a study of T cells in Graves' hyperthyroidism and ophthalmopathy. TCRdb reprocessed the multiplex PCR reads via MiXCR and lists one record per CDR3 protein. The repertoire has hundreds of thousands of distinct CDR3 sequences, 46% of them found once; the top ten carry 8.2%. Sequenced input: peripheral blood or thyroid tissue (not recorded which). All receptors come from a woman aged 18-29 years with Graves' hyperthyroidism. CDR3s include the opening cysteine and the closing phenylalanine or tryptophan. Fields, in order: J gene, clone size, D gene, V gene, CDR3 DNA, CDR3 protein. D genes are given only for firm matches. Rows give clone size only sometimes, using once, few, many, or a class for an expanded clone.

j_gene: TRBJ1-5
abundance: -
d_gene: -
v_gene: TRBV29-1
CDR3nt: TGCAGCGTAACGGGGGAACTGGAGACCCAGCATTTT
CDR3aa: CSVTGELETQHF

j_gene: TRBJ2-7
abundance: many
d_gene: -
v_gene: TRBV2
CDR3nt: TGTGCCAGCAGTGTTTGGACACCCTACGAGCAGTACTTC
CDR3aa: CASSVWTPYEQYF

j_gene: TRBJ1-1
abundance: many
d_gene: TRBD1
v_gene: TRBV2
CDR3nt: TGTGCCAGCAGTGAAAGCAGGGGGGACACTGAAGCTTTCTTT
CDR3aa: CASSESRGDTEAFF

j_gene: TRBJ2-5
abundance: -
d_gene: -
v_gene: TRBV29-1
CDR3nt: TGCAGCACCCGACAAGCGTCTGGGGCTGTGGTTCGGCAAGAGACCCAGTACTTC
CDR3aa: CSTRQASGAVVRQETQYF

j_gene: TRBJ1-3
abundance: many
d_gene: -
v_gene: TRBV10-3
CDR3nt: TGTGCCATCACCGATCCTTTGAACACCATATATTTT
CDR3aa: CAITDPLNTIYF

j_gene: TRBJ1-5
abundance: -
d_gene: -
v_gene: TRBV15
CDR3nt: TGTGCCACCAGCAGACAGGGAACTCAGCCCCAGCATTTT
CDR3aa: CATSRQGTQPQHF

j_gene: TRBJ1-2
abundance: -
d_gene: -
v_gene: TRBV7-3
CDR3nt: TGTGCCAGCAGTAAAGGGGGGCGAGGCTACACCTTC
CDR3aa: CASSKGGRGYTF

j_gene: TRBJ1-1
abundance: once
d_gene: TRBD1
v_gene: TRBV29-1
CDR3nt: TGTGCCTGGGATGGGGGACAGATGAACACTGAAGCTTTCTTT
CDR3aa: CAWDGGQMNTEAFF

j_gene: TRBJ1-2
abundance: many
d_gene: -
v_gene: TRBV7-9
CDR3nt: TGTGCCAGCAGCGGCGGGACCGGTTACTATGGCTACACCTTC
CDR3aa: CASSGGTGYYGYTF

j_gene: TRBJ2-5
abundance: -
d_gene: TRBD1
v_gene: TRBV2
CDR3nt: TGTGCCAGCAGAGACTTAGGGGGCTCCGTTGAGACCCAGTACTTC
CDR3aa: CASRDLGGSVETQYF

j_gene: TRBJ2-3
abundance: -
d_gene: TRBD2
v_gene: TRBV20-1
CDR3nt: TGCAGTGCTACGCCGTTGTCGAGCGGGAGAGTGTACGGCACAGATACGCAGTATTTT
CDR3aa: CSATPLSSGRVYGTDTQYF

j_gene: TRBJ2-7
abundance: -
d_gene: -
v_gene: TRBV5-1
CDR3nt: TGCGCCAGCAGCTTGACAAGGGACTCCTACGAGCAGTACTTC
CDR3aa: CASSLTRDSYEQYF

j_gene: TRBJ1-2
abundance: many
d_gene: -
v_gene: TRBV9
CDR3nt: TGTGCCAGCAGCGTAGGGAAGACCCGACAGCGTGGCTACACCTTC
CDR3aa: CASSVGKTRQRGYTF

j_gene: TRBJ1-5
abundance: -
d_gene: -
v_gene: TRBV5-8
CDR3nt: TGCGCCAGCAGCCAAGCTCCTTTAGGGAATCAGCCCCAGCATTTT
CDR3aa: CASSQAPLGNQPQHF

j_gene: TRBJ1-2
abundance: few
d_gene: -
v_gene: TRBV20-1
CDR3nt: TGCAGTGCTAGAAATGGAGAGGGGACAACTTCTAACTATGGCTACACCTTC
CDR3aa: CSARNGEGTTSNYGYTF

j_gene: TRBJ1-3
abundance: many
d_gene: -
v_gene: TRBV29-1
CDR3nt: TGCAGCGTAACAATCGGACGGGACGGTGGAAACACCATATATTTT
CDR3aa: CSVTIGRDGGNTIYF

j_gene: TRBJ2-2
abundance: many
d_gene: -
v_gene: TRBV15
CDR3nt: TGTGCCACCAGCAGAGATTTGGCCGGGGAGCTGTTTTTT
CDR3aa: CATSRDLAGELFF

j_gene: TRBJ1-3
abundance: -
d_gene: TRBD1
v_gene: TRBV9
CDR3nt: TGTGCCAGCAGCGATAACAGGGGGATTCCTGGAAACACCATATATTTT
CDR3aa: CASSDNRGIPGNTIYF

j_gene: TRBJ1-2
abundance: -
d_gene: TRBD1
v_gene: TRBV7-9
CDR3nt: TGTGCCAGCAGCTTGGTAGGGACAGGGCATGGCTACACCTTC
CDR3aa: CASSLVGTGHGYTF

j_gene: TRBJ2-5
abundance: -
d_gene: -
v_gene: TRBV7-2
CDR3nt: TGTGCCAGCAGCTTAGCGTTCACGGCACGGGAGATCCAGTACTTC
CDR3aa: CASSLAFTAREIQYF

j_gene: TRBJ1-4
abundance: -
d_gene: -
v_gene: TRBV7-9
CDR3nt: TGCGCCAGCAGCCAAGAAGGATCCAGGGGATCCGAAAAACTGTTTTTT
CDR3aa: CASSQEGSRGSEKLFF

j_gene: TRBJ1-6
abundance: -
d_gene: -
v_gene: TRBV19
CDR3nt: TGTGCCAGTACCCGACCCGGAATTAGTTCACCCCTCCACTTT
CDR3aa: CASTRPGISSPLHF